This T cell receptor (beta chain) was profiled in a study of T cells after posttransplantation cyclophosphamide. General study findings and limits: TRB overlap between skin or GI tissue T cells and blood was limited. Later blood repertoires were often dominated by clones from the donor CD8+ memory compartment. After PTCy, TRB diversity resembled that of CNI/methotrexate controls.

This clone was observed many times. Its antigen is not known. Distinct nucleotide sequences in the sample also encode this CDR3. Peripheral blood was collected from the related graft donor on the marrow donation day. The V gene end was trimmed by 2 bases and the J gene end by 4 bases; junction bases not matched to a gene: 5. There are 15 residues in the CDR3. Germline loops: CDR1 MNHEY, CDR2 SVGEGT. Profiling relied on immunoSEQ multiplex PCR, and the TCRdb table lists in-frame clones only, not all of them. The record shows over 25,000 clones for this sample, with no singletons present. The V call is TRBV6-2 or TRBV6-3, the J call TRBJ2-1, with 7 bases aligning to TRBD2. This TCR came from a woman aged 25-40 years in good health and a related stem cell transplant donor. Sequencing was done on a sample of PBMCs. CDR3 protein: CASSYGGGSYNEQFF. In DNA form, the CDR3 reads TGTGCCAGCAGTTACGGGGGGGGATCTTACAATGAGCAGTTCTTC.